One T cell receptor (beta chain) is described in this entry. The source of the sample is a study of radiation and T cells in renal cell carcinoma. J lost 10 bases, V lost 1 base, and 5 bases had no gene match. Germline lookup yields CDR1 SGHDT and CDR2 YYEEEE. The CDR3 contains 13 residues. The repertoire was sequenced with immunoSEQ multiplex PCR; TCRdb's copy has only in-frame clones and lacks some. The repertoire holds 150,000 or so clones, 88% seen once, with around 4% in the top ten. The time point here: baseline pretreatment blood. Described treatment: 15 Gy SBRT to primary tumor, nephrectomy 4 weeks later.

The sequencing here drew on blood, taken from a patient whose treatment included radiotherapy and nephrectomy. V gene TRBV5-6 combines with J gene TRBJ2-7; 10 bases are shared with TRBD1. The receptor was derived from a woman in her seventies with renal cell carcinoma. The CDR3 coding sequence is TGTGCCAGCAGCTTGAAGGACAGGGGGAGTCAGTACTTC. It encodes CASSLKDRGSQYF. The entire variable domain, with the rest obtained from reference TRBV5-6 and TRBJ2-7, is as follows: DAGVTQSPTHLIKTRGQQVTLRCSPKSGHDTVSWYQQALGQGPQFIFQYYEEEERQRGNFPDRFSGHQFPNYSSELNVNALLLGDSALYLCASSLKDRGSQYFGPGTRLTVT.